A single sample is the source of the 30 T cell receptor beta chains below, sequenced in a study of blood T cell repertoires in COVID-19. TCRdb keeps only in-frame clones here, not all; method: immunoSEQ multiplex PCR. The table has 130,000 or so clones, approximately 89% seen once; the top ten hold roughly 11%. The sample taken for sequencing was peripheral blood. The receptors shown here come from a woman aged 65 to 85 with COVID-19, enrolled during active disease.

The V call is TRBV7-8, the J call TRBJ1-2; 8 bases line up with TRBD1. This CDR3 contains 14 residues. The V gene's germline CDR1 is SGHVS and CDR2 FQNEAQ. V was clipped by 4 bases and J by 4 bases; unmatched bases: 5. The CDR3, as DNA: TGTGCCAGCAGCTCCCAGGGGGCACTCTATGGCTACACCTTC. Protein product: CASSSQGALYGYTF. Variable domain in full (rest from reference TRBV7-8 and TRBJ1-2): GAGVSQSPRYKVAKRGQDVALRCDPISGHVSLFWYQQALGQGPEFLTYFQNEAQLDKSGLPSDRFFAERPEGSVSTLKIQRTQQEDSAVYLCASSSQGALYGYTFGSGTRLTVV.

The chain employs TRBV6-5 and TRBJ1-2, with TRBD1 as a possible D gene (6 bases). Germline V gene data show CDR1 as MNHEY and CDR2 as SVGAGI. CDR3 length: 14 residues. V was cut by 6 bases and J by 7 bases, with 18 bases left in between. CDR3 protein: CASRPLGHLGGYTF. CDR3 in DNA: TGTGCCAGCAGGCCCTTGGGACATCTTGGTGGCTACACCTTC.

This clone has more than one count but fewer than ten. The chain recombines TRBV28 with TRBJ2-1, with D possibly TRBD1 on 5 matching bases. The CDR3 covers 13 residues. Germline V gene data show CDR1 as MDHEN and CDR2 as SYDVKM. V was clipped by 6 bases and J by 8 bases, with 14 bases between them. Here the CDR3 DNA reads TGTGCCAGCAGCTTACCAGGGTGGGATGAGCAGTTCTTC. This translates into CASSLPGWDEQFF. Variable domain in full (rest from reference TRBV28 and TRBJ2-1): DVKVTQSSRYLVKRTGEKVFLECVQDMDHENMFWYRQDPGLGLRLIYFSYDVKMKEKGDIPEGYSVSREKKERFSLILESASTNQTSMYLCASSLPGWDEQFFGPGTRLTVL.

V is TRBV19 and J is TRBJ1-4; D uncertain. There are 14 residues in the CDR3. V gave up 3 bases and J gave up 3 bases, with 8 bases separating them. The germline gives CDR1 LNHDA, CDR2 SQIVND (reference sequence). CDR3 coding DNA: TGTGCCAGTAGTATGGGCGGGCCTAATGAAAAACTGTTTTTT. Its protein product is CASSMGGPNEKLFF.

This CDR3 reads CASRVAGGATGELFF. In DNA, the CDR3 is TGTGCCAGCAGGGTAGCGGGGGGGGCAACCGGGGAGCTGTTTTTT. This sequence joins TRBV6-5 and TRBJ2-2, with TRBD2 matching over 11 bases. Germline assignment: CDR1 MNHEY and CDR2 SVGAGI. Trimming cost V 6 bases and J 5 bases; bases outside gene matches: 5. The CDR3 consists of 15 residues.

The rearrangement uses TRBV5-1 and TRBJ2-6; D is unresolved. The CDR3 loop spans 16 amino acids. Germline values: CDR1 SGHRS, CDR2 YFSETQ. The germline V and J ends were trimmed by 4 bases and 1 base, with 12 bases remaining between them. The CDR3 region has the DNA TGCGCCAGCAGCGCGAATGCCCTATCTGGGGCCAACGTCCTGACTTTC. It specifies CASSANALSGANVLTF.

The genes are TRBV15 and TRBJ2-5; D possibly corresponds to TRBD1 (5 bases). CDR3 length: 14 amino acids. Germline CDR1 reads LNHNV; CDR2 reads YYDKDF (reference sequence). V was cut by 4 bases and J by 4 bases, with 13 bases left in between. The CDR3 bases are TGTGCCACCAGCACCCCCCAGGGAACAGAGACCCAGTACTTC. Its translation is CATSTPQGTETQYF.

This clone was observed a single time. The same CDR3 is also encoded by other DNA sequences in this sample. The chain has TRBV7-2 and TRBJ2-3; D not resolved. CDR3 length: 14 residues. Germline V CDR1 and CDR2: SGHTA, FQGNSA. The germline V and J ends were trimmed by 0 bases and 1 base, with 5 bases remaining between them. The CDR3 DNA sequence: TGTGCCAGCAGCTTAGCCCGGGGCACAGATACGCAGTATTTT. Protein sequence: CASSLARGTDTQYF. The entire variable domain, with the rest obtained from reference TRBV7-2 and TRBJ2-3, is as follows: GAGVSQSPSNKVTEKGKDVELRCDPISGHTALYWYRQSLGQGLEFLIYFQGNSAPDKSGLPSDRFSAERTGGSVSTLTIQRTQQEDSAVYLCASSLARGTDTQYFGPGTRLTVL.

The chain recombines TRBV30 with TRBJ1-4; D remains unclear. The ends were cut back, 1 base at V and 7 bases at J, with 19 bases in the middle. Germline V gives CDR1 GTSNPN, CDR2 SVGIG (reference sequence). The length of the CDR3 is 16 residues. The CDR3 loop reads CAWSDGVLGVGEKLFF. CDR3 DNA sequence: TGTGCCTGGAGTGACGGGGTTCTGGGAGTTGGTGAAAAACTGTTTTTT.

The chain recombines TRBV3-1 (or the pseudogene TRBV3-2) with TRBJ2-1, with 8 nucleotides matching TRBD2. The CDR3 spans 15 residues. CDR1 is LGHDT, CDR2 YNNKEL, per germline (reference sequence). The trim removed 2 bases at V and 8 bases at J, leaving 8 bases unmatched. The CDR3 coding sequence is TGTGCCAGCAGCCAACCGGGCGGGGGGATCTATGAGCAGTTCTTC. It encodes CASSQPGGGIYEQFF.

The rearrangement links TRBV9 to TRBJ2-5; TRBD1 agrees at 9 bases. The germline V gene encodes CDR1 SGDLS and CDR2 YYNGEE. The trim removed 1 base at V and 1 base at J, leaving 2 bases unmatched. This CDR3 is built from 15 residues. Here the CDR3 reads CASSVRQGVQETQYF. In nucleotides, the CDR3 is TGTGCCAGCAGCGTAAGACAGGGGGTCCAAGAGACCCAGTACTTC. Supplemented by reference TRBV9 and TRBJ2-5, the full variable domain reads DSGVTQTPKHLITATGQRVTLRCSPRSGDLSVYWYQQSLDQGLQFLIQYYNGEERAKGNILERFSAQQFPDLHSELNLSSLELGDSALYFCASSVRQGVQETQYFGPGTRLLVL.

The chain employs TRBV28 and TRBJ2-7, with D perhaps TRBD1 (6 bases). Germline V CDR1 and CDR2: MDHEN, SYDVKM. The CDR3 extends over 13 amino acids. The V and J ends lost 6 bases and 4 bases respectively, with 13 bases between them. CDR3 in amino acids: CASRQPQGYEQYF. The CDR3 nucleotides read TGTGCCAGCAGGCAACCCCAGGGGTACGAGCAGTACTTC.

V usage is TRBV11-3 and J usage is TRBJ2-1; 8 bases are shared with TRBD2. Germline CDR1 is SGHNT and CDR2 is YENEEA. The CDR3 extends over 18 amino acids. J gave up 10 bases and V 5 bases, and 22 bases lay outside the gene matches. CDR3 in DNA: TGTGCCAGCAGCCCAGGGCAAGGGGCGGGGGGCAAGCAGAACGAGCAGTTCTTC. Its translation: CASSPGQGAGGKQNEQFF.

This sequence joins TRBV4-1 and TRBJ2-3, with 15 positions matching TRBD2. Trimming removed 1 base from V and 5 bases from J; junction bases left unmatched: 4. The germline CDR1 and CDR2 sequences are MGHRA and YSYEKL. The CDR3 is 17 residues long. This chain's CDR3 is CASSQGTSGGALDTQYF. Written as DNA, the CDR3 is TGCGCCAGCAGCCAAGGGACTAGCGGGGGGGCCTTAGATACGCAGTATTTT.

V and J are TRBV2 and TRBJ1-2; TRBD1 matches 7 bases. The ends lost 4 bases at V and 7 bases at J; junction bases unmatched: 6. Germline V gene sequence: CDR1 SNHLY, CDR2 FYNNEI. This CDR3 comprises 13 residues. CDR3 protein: CASSAGGWGGYTF. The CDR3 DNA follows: TGTGCCAGCAGTGCAGGGGGATGGGGTGGCTACACCTTC.

DNA of the CDR3: TGTGCCAGCAGCTTAGCGTCCGGGGGATGGAATGAGCAGTTCTTC. This translates into CASSLASGGWNEQFF. The rearrangement joins TRBV7-2 to TRBJ2-1; possibly TRBD2 for D (6 bases). The V gene lost 0 bases and the J gene lost 7 bases, with 13 bases spanning the gap. CDR1 and CDR2 (germline): SGHTA, FQGNSA. This CDR3 comprises 15 residues.

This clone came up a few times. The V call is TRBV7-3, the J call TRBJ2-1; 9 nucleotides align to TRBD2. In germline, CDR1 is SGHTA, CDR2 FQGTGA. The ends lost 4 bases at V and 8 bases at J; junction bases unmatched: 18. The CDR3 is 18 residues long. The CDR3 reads CASSSGPLSGGALDEQFF. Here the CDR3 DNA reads TGTGCCAGCAGCTCTGGCCCCCTTAGCGGGGGCGCTCTAGATGAGCAGTTCTTC.

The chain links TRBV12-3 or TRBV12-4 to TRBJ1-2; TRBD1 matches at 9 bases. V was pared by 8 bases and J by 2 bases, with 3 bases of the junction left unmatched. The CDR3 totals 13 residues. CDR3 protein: CASRDRVNYGYTF. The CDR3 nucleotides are TGTGCCAGCCGGGACAGGGTGAACTATGGCTACACCTTC.

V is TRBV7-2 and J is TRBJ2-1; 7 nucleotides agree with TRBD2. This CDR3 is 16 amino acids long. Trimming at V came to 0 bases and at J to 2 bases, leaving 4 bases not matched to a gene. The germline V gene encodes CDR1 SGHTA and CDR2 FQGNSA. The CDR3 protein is CASSLAPGTTYNEQFF. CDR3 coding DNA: TGTGCCAGCAGCTTAGCGCCGGGGACTACCTACAATGAGCAGTTCTTC.

The CDR3 reads CASSYTRLAETQYF. CDR3 DNA: TGTGCCAGCAGTTACACCCGACTAGCTGAGACCCAGTACTTC. V and J are TRBV6-5 and TRBJ2-5; 7 nucleotides agree with TRBD2. CDR3 length equals 14 residues. Per germline, CDR1 MNHEY and CDR2 SVGAGI. The J segment lost 5 bases and the V segment lost 2 bases, leaving 5 bases of the junction unmatched.

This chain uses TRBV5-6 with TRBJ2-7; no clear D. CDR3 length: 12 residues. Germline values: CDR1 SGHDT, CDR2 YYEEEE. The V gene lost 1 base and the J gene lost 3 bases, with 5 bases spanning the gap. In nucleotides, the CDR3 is TGTGCCAGCAGCTTGAACAACTACGAGCAGTACTTC. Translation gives CASSLNNYEQYF.

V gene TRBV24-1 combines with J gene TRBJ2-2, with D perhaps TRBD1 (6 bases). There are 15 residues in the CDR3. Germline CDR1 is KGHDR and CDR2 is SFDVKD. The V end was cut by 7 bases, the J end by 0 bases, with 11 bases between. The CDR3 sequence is CATSSRGPNTGELFF. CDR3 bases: TGTGCCACCAGCAGCAGGGGTCCGAACACCGGGGAGCTGTTTTTT.

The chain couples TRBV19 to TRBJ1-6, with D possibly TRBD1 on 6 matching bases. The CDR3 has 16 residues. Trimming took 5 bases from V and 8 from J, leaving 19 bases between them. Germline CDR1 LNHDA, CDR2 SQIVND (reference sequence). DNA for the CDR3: TGTGCCAGTAGTCCCGAGGCAGGGGTCGGGGATTCACCCCTCCACTTT. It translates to CASSPEAGVGDSPLHF.

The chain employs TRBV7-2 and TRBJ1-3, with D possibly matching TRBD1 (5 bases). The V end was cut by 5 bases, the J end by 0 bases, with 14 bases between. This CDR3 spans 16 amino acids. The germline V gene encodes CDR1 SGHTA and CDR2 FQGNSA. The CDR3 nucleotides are TGTGCCAGCAGCCCAATACAGGAAGCCTCTGGAAACACCATATATTTT. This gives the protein CASSPIQEASGNTIYF.

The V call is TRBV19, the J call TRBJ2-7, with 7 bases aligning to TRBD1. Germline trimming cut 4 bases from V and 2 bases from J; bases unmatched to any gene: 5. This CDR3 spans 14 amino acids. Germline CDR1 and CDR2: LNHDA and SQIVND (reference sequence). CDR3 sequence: CASSRETGTYEQYF. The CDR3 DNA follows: TGTGCCAGTAGTAGGGAGACAGGGACCTACGAGCAGTACTTC.

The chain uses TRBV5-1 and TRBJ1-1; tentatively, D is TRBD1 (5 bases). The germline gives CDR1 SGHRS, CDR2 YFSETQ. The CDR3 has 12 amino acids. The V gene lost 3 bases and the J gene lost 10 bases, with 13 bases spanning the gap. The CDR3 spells CASSSDGGRAFF. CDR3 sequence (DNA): TGCGCCAGCAGCTCGGACGGGGGGAGAGCTTTCTTT.

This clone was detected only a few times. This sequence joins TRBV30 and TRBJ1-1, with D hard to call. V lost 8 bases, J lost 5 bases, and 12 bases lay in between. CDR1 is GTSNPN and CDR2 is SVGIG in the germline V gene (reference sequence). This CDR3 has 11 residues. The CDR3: CAAFSGTEAFF. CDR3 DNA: TGTGCCGCATTTAGCGGAACTGAAGCTTTCTTT.

CDR3 amino acids: CATRNTARGTNNEKLFF. CDR3 bases: TGTGCCACCAGGAACACCGCAAGAGGCACTAATAATGAAAAACTGTTTTTT. The chain combines TRBV15 with TRBJ1-4, with no clear D. CDR1 and CDR2 (germline): LNHNV, YYDKDF (reference sequence). Trimming removed 6 bases from V and 4 bases from J, with 21 bases in between. There are 17 residues in the CDR3. The complete variable domain, with remaining parts taken from reference TRBV15 and TRBJ1-4, reads DAMVIQNPRYQVTQFGKPVTLSCSQTLNHNVMYWYQQKSSQAPKLLFHYYDKDFNNEADTPDNFQSRRPNTSFCFLDIRSPGLGDTAMYLCATRNTARGTNNEKLFFGSGTQLSVL.

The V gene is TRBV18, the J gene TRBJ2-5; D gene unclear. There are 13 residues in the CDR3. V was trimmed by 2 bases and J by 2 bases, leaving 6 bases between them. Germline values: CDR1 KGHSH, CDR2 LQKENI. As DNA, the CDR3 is TGTGCCAGCTCACCAGGCAGACAAGAGACCCAGTACTTC. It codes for CASSPGRQETQYF.

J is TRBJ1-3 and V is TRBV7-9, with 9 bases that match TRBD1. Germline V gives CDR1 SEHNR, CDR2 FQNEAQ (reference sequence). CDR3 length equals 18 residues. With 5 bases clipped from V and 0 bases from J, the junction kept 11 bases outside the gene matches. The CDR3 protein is CASSPSTGGTSSGNTIYF. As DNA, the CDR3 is TGTGCCAGCAGCCCCTCGACAGGGGGTACGAGCTCTGGAAACACCATATATTTT.